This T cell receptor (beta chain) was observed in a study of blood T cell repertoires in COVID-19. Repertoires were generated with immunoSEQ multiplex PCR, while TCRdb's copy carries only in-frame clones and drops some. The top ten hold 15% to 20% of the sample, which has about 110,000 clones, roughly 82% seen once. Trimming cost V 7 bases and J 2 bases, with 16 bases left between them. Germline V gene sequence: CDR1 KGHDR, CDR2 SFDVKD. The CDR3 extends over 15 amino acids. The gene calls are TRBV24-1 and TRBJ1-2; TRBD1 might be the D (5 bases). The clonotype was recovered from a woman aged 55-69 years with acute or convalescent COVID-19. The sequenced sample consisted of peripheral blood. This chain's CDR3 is CATRGGADGNYGYTF. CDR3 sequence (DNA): TGTGCCACCAGGGGAGGGGCGGACGGGAACTATGGCTACACCTTC.